One and the same sample provided the 2 T cell receptor beta chains below, sequenced in a study of T cells in localized non-small cell lung cancer. The data were produced by immunoSEQ multiplex PCR, yet TCRdb's version contains in-frame clones alone and is incomplete. The table includes 55,000 to 75,000 clones, 86% detected once. The sequencing here drew on peripheral blood, taken before any cancer treatment. These TCRs come from a male donor at least 60 years old with stage III squamous cell lung carcinoma.

This rearrangement joins TRBV20-1 to TRBJ1-2; no firm D call. Between the trimmed V and J ends, which lost 7 bases and 4 bases, there was a span of 10 bases. The CDR3 has 11 amino acids. CDR1 is DFQATT, CDR2 SNEGSKA, per germline (reference sequence). In DNA, the CDR3 is TGCAGTGGTCAGACGCCCTATGGCTACACCTTC. It encodes CSGQTPYGYTF.

This chain's CDR3 is CASLRTERLSYTF. Written as DNA, the CDR3 is TGTGCCAGCCTTCGGACAGAACGGCTGAGCTACACCTTC. This chain joins TRBV2 and TRBJ1-2; a possible D gene is TRBD1 (6 bases). With 8 bases removed from V and 9 bases from J, the gap between germline ends came to 19 bases. The V gene's germline CDR1 is SNHLY and CDR2 FYNNEI. This CDR3 has 13 amino acids.